The sequence of this TCR beta chain was determined in a study of cytomegalovirus exposure and HLA in healthy donors. From germline, CDR1 is MGHRA and CDR2 YSYEKL. This CDR3 comprises 16 residues. Trimming cost V 3 bases and J 5 bases; bases outside gene matches: 12. It was with 60 Vbeta and 13 Jbeta primers that the PCR ran. In the original analysis: Roughly 11 million shared chains were among the approximately 87 million unique TCR beta chains that a later analysis counted. Clones were sequenced by immunoSEQ multiplex PCR, and TCRdb holds only the in-frame ones, with some missing. The D gene and trimming were derived from the DNA, and the V and J assignments and clone size from that table. The sample lists 150,000 or so clones, around 75% occurring once. Each donor was healthy, and each was a bone marrow donor.

What was sequenced was PBMCs. This TCR derives from a man in his late teens or twenties in good health and CMV-seropositive. This chain uses TRBV4-1 with TRBJ1-1, with 7 bases aligning to TRBD1. The chain's CDR3 is CASSHSRAGGGTEAFF. CDR3 DNA sequence: TGCGCCAGCAGCCATTCCCGCGCAGGGGGTGGGACTGAAGCTTTCTTT.